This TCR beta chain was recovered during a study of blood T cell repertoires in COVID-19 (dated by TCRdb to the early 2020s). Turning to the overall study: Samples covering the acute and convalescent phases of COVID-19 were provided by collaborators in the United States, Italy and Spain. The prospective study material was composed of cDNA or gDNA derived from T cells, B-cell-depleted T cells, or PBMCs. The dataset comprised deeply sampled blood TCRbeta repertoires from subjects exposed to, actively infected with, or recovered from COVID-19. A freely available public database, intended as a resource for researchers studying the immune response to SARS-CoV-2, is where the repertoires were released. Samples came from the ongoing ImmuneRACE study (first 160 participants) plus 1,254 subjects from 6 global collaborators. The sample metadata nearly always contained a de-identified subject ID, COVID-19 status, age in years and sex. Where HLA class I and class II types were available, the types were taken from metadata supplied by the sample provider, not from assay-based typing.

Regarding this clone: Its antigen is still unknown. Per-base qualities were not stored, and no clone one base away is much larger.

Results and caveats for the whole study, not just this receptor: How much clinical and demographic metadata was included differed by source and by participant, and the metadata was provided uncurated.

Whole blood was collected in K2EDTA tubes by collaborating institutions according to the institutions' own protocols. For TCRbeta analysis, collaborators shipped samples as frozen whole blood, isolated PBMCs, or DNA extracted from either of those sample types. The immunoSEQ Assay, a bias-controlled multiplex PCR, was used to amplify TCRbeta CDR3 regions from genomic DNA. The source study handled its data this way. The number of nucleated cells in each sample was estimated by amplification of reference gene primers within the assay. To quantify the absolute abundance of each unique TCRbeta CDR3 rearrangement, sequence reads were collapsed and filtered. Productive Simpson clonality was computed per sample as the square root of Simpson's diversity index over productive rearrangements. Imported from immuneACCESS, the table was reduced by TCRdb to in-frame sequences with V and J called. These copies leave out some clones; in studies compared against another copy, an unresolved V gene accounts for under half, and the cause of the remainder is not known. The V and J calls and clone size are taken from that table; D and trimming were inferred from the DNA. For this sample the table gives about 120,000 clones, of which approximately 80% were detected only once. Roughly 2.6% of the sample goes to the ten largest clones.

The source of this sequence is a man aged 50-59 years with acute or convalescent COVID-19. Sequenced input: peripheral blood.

The DNA sequence is as follows: TGTGCCAGCAGTTTATTGGGGGGAGGCAATCAGCCCCAGCATTTT. Translated, it gives CASSLLGGGNQPQHF. The rearrangement joined TRBV28 to TRBJ1-5; a tentative D match to TRBD1 spans 5 bases. V is clipped by 1 base and J by 2 bases, and the sequence between their germline boundaries is 9 bases long. The CDR3 goes from the cysteine to the phenylalanine over 15 residues. The kept DNA is CDR3 alone, 45 bases in frame from the first base. The germline V gene supplies CDR1 MDHEN and CDR2 SYDVKM.